Shown below are 21 T cell receptor beta chains from a single sample sequenced in a study of cytomegalovirus exposure and HLA in healthy donors. With 60 Vbeta and 13 Jbeta primers, the PCR was carried out. The assay was immunoSEQ multiplex PCR, and TCRdb's table has in-frame clones only and misses some. The sample consists of fewer than 120,000 clones, 76% of them appearing once. Sequenced: PBMCs. Source of these receptors: a man under 40 in good health and CMV-seropositive.

The gene calls are TRBV18 and TRBJ2-1; perhaps TRBD2 as D (6 bases). V was shortened by 3 bases and J by 0 bases, with 15 bases between the two germline ends. Germline CDR1 KGHSH, CDR2 LQKENI. This CDR3 is 17 amino acids long. As DNA, the CDR3 is TGTGCCAGCTCACCGCGCTTTGACGGGAGCTCCTACAATGAGCAGTTCTTC. Its translation is CASSPRFDGSSYNEQFF.

This chain joins TRBV30 and TRBJ2-3; TRBD2 agrees at 7 bases. CDR3 length equals 15 residues. J was trimmed by 1 base and V by 1 base; bases with no gene match: 5. Germline CDR1 and CDR2: GTSNPN and SVGIG (reference sequence). The chain's CDR3 is CAWSAAGVRTDTQYF. CDR3 DNA: TGTGCCTGGAGTGCGGCGGGGGTCCGCACAGATACGCAGTATTTT. The full variable domain, completed using reference TRBV30 and TRBJ2-3, is SQTIHQWPATLVQPVGSPLSLECTVEGTSNPNLYWYRQAAGRGLQLLFYSVGIGQISSEVPQNLSASRPQDRQFILSSKKLLLSDSGFYLCAWSAAGVRTDTQYFGPGTRLTVL.

This clone came up once. The chain is built from TRBV7-6 and TRBJ1-1; possible D gene TRBD1, 5 bases. The CDR3 runs to 13 residues. In germline, CDR1 is SGHVS, CDR2 FNYEAQ. V was cut by 5 bases and J by 0 bases, with 7 bases left in between. Here the CDR3 DNA reads TGTGCCAGCAGCCTACAGGTGAACACTGAAGCTTTCTTT. This translates into CASSLQVNTEAFF.

This clone was seen only a few times. The chain employs TRBV25-1 and TRBJ2-7, with D perhaps matching TRBD2 (6 bases). The V and J ends lost 8 bases and 1 base respectively, with 12 bases between them. The CDR3 length is 13 residues. Germline CDR1 MGHDK, CDR2 SYGVNS. CDR3 in DNA: TGTGCCAGCTCCGGGACTGTTTCCTACGAGCAGTACTTC. This gives the protein CASSGTVSYEQYF.

V usage is TRBV11-3 and J usage is TRBJ2-7; 9 bases are a match to TRBD1. The CDR3 is 15 amino acids. Germline CDR1 and CDR2: SGHNT and YENEEA. The ends lost 1 base at V and 6 bases at J; junction bases unmatched: 7. CDR3: CASSLGQDRGREQYF. The CDR3 DNA reads TGTGCCAGCAGCTTAGGGCAGGACAGGGGACGCGAGCAGTACTTC.

The genes are TRBV2 and TRBJ2-5, with 7 bases identical to TRBD1. The CDR3 extends over 14 amino acids. CDR1 and CDR2 from the germline V gene are SNHLY and FYNNEI. The V segment lost 8 bases and the J segment 1 base; nucleotides outside the gene matches: 7. This CDR3 is CASRQGIIQETQYF. CDR3 bases: TGTGCCAGCCGACAGGGTATTATCCAAGAGACCCAGTACTTC.

The chain links TRBV2 to TRBJ1-4; D remains unclear. The CDR3 spans 13 residues. V lost 7 bases and J lost 7, with 13 bases in between. Germline CDR1 reads SNHLY; CDR2 reads FYNNEI. The CDR3 loop is CASKGPGGEKLFF. CDR3 nucleotide sequence: TGTGCCAGCAAAGGCCCCGGAGGTGAAAAACTGTTTTTT.

This sequence joins TRBV6-1 and TRBJ2-7; unclear D gene. V was clipped by 6 bases and J by 6 bases, with 12 bases between them. The CDR3 runs 12 residues. Germline V CDR1 and CDR2: MNHNS, SASEGT. CDR3 region: CASRALGLEQYF. The CDR3 bases are TGTGCCAGCAGGGCTCTTGGGCTCGAGCAGTACTTC.

The J gene is TRBJ1-2, the V gene TRBV27, with 9 bases matching TRBD1. The V gene end was trimmed by 4 bases and the J gene end by 6 bases; junction bases not matched to a gene: 3. The CDR3 spans 13 residues. From germline, CDR1 is MNHEY and CDR2 SMNVEV (reference sequence). CDR3 coding DNA: TGTGCCAGCAGTTCCGGACAGGGGAATGGCTACACCTTC. Translating it yields CASSSGQGNGYTF.

The rearrangement links TRBV6-7 to TRBJ1-5, with D possibly being TRBD1 (6 bases). TRBV6-7 is known as an ORF, though its function is uncertain. The CDR3 extends over 16 amino acids. The V end lost 3 bases, the J end lost 1 base, and 13 bases lay between the germline ends. The CDR3 DNA sequence: TGTGCCAGCAGTTATGGGGACACAGTGAGCAATCAGCCCCAGCATTTT. This encodes CASSYGDTVSNQPQHF.

The chain has TRBV4-1 and TRBJ1-5; unclear D gene. Germline CDR1 reads MGHRA; CDR2 reads YSYEKL. The CDR3 loop spans 16 amino acids. V was shortened by 1 base and J by 4 bases, with 14 bases between the two germline ends. CDR3 nucleotide sequence: TGCGCCAGCAGCCAAGCTGTGTCAGAGGAGAATCAGCCCCAGCATTTT. Protein: CASSQAVSEENQPQHF.

This clone was counted a single time. The chain joins TRBV7-6 to TRBJ2-5, with 8 bases that match TRBD2. The CDR3 is 16 residues long. The V and J ends lost 6 bases and 0 bases, in that order; junction bases with no gene match: 9. CDR1 is SGHVS, CDR2 FNYEAQ, per germline. The CDR3 sequence: CASRGTRGGYQETQYF. The CDR3 nucleotides read TGTGCCAGCAGGGGGACACGGGGGGGGTACCAAGAGACCCAGTACTTC.

This clone was counted a few times. The CDR3 is CSVEVSRGYEQYF. The CDR3 coding sequence is TGCAGCGTTGAGGTGTCCAGGGGCTACGAGCAGTACTTC. V gene TRBV29-1 combines with J gene TRBJ2-7; D may be TRBD1 (6 bases). The CDR3 covers 13 residues. With 3 bases removed from V and 3 bases from J, the gap between germline ends came to 12 bases. The V gene's germline CDR1 is SQVTM and CDR2 ANQGSEA.

Of note for this clone: A read error may produce the germline difference seen at one junction end. The chain is built from TRBV7-2 and TRBJ2-1; 7 bases align to TRBD2. Germline V lookup: CDR1 SGHTA, CDR2 FQGNSA. The CDR3 consists of 12 residues. The CDR3 is CASSLISGAQLF. The CDR3 coding sequence is TGTGCCAGCAGCTTAATCAGCGGGGCCCAGCTCTTC. Complete variable domain (other parts from reference TRBV7-2 and TRBJ2-1): GAGVSQSPSNKVTEKGKDVELRCDPISGHTALYWYRQSLGQGLEFLIYFQGNSAPDKSGLPSDRFSAERTGGSVSTLTIQRTQQEDSAVYLCASSLISGAQLFGPGTRLTVL.

V usage is TRBV14 and J usage is TRBJ2-1; D possibly corresponds to TRBD1 (6 bases). Germline CDR1 and CDR2: SGHDN and FVKESK. The CDR3 sequence is 13 residues long. Trimming shortened V by 5 bases and J by 7 bases, and 12 bases separated the two germline ends. The CDR3 DNA reads as TGTGCCAGCAGCTCGGGACACGGGAATGAGCAGTTCTTC. This translates into CASSSGHGNEQFF.

A single count supports this clone. The chain links TRBV2 to TRBJ1-4, with a tentative D call TRBD1 (5 bases). Germline assignment: CDR1 SNHLY and CDR2 FYNNEI. V was pared by 6 bases and J by 5 bases, with 16 bases between. The CDR3 loop spans 15 amino acids. As DNA, the CDR3 is TGTGCCAGCAGAGCCAAATGGGCAGGGAATGAAAAACTGTTTTTT. Its translation is CASRAKWAGNEKLFF.

This clone was found a few times. The chain has TRBV7-2 and TRBJ2-5, with D possibly TRBD2 on 7 matching bases. The CDR3 spans 14 residues. With 3 bases removed from V and 7 bases from J, the gap between germline ends came to 15 bases. The germline CDR1 and CDR2 sequences are SGHTA and FQGNSA. The CDR3 sequence is CASSFDWGGLTQYF. CDR3 in DNA: TGTGCCAGCAGCTTCGACTGGGGGGGCTTGACCCAGTACTTC.

The rearrangement uses TRBV6-5 and TRBJ1-2; TRBD1 matches at 7 bases. Looked up from germline, CDR1 is MNHEY and CDR2 is SVGAGI. This CDR3 has 14 amino acids. The V and J ends lost 7 bases and 7 bases, in that order; junction bases with no gene match: 12. CDR3 bases: TGTGCCAGCACTCTTGGAGGGGGCAGGAGTGGCTACACCTTC. Translated: CASTLGGGRSGYTF.

The chain links TRBV7-9 to TRBJ2-5, with TRBD1 as a possible D gene (5 bases). The end of the DNA aligns better with TRBJ2-7, so the J call may be wrong. CDR1 is SEHNR and CDR2 is FQNEAQ in the germline V gene (reference sequence). The CDR3 loop spans 13 amino acids. The CDR3 DNA is TGTGCCAGCAGCTTAGGGGGCCCCTACGAGCAGTACTTC. Its translation: CASSLGGPYEQYF.

This clone was picked up a small number of times. CDR3 bases: TGTGCCAGCAGACGGGGGTCACAGAGCAATCAGCCCCAGCATTTT. Its protein product is CASRRGSQSNQPQHF. The V call is TRBV6-1, the J call TRBJ1-5; D is possibly TRBD1 (5 bases). The CDR3 is made up of 15 amino acids. Trimming shortened V by 6 bases and J by 1 base, and 13 bases separated the two germline ends. Germline V gene data show CDR1 as MNHNS and CDR2 as SASEGT.

The chain has TRBV6-1 and TRBJ2-3; 12 bases are a match to TRBD2. In germline, CDR1 is MNHNS, CDR2 SASEGT. J was trimmed by 6 bases and V by 0 bases; bases with no gene match: 4. CDR3 length: 16 residues. The CDR3 sequence is CASSEAGLAGGDTQYF. The CDR3 DNA follows: TGTGCCAGCAGTGAAGCAGGGCTAGCGGGAGGGGATACGCAGTATTTT.